This TCR beta chain was observed in a study of response to subunit inactivated influenza vaccine. Overall study results and limits: Few additional T cells are recruited per seasonal influenza vaccination, authors suggested.

TCRdb called the RT-PCR reads again in MiXCR, with one record for every CDR3 protein. This table holds 400,000 to 650,000 distinct CDR3 sequences, 7.2% found once. Many counts were recorded for this clonotype. Its specificity is unknown. This CDR3 region has 11 residues. Germline V CDR1 and CDR2: ENHRY, SYGVKD. Trimming stripped 8 bases from V and 9 bases from J, with 11 bases between. This clonotype was sampled from a man between 50 and 75 years old who received an inactivated influenza vaccine. V gene TRBV10-3 combines with J gene TRBJ2-4; the D gene is possibly TRBD2 (5 bases). The sample consisted of PBMCs from blood, taken 23 months after vaccination. CDR3 nucleotide sequence: TGTGCCATCGGGCGAGGAGGCATTCAGTACTTC. This gives the protein CAIGRGGIQYF.